This entry lists 30 T cell receptor beta chains sequenced from one sample in a study of prognosis after radiotherapy for stage I lung cancer. Two rounds of multiplex PCR amplified TCR beta CDR3 from genomic DNA. Primers specific to each TRBV and TRBJ gene were used in first-round PCR. TCRdb reprocessed the multiplex PCR reads via MiXCR and lists one record per CDR3 protein. The sample lists more than 15,000 distinct CDR3 sequences; around 50% were seen once. Source: PBMCs, taken before or after stereotactic body radiation therapy (not recorded which). The receptors here all came from a donor over 45 with non-small cell lung cancer.

This clonotype is medium-sized (0.01 to 0.1%) in the sample. The chain joins TRBV20-1 to TRBJ1-6; TRBD1 might be the D (6 bases). The germline V and J ends were trimmed by 1 base and 6 bases, with 19 bases remaining between them. Germline V gene lookup returns CDR1 DFQATT and CDR2 SNEGSKA (reference sequence). This CDR3 has 17 residues. CDR3 DNA sequence: TGCAGTGCTAGAGGTGGTCAGGGGCTCGGCGTTAATTCACCCCTCCACTTT. Translation gives CSARGGQGLGVNSPLHF.

Points on this clonotype: A far larger clone is only one base removed, so a read error is likely. The J gene is TRBJ1-1, the V gene TRBV6-1; 10 bases are a match to TRBD1. The CDR3 is 15 amino acids. V was clipped by 2 bases and J by 7 bases; unmatched bases: 7. CDR1 is MNHNS, CDR2 SASEGT, per germline. The CDR3 region has the DNA TGTGCCAGCAGTGAAAACGACAGGGGGCGGGGTGAAGCTTTCTTT. Translated: CASSENDRGRGEAFF.

Regarding this clonotype: Because the CDR3 is missing its conserved closing phenylalanine or tryptophan, this is likely a read error. J is TRBJ2-7 and V is TRBV15; D is unresolved. Germline lookup yields CDR1 LNHNV and CDR2 YYDKDF (reference sequence). The CDR3 length is 12 residues. CDR3 loop: CATSGDRNKQYS. DNA of the CDR3: TGTGCCACCAGCGGAGATCGCAACAAGCAGTACTCC.

Worth noting for this clonotype: The likely explanation is a read error, given a far larger clone one base away. The gene calls are TRBV6-8 and TRBJ2-7; D is ambiguous. This CDR3 is 13 amino acids long. The germline V gene encodes CDR1 MNHGY and CDR2 SAAAGT. The chain's CDR3 is CSSTDFHTYEQYF. CDR3 sequence (DNA): TGCTCCAGCACGGATTTCCATACCTACGAGCAGTACTTC.

This clonotype was counted many times. This chain joins TRBV5-4 and TRBJ1-4, with a tentative D call TRBD1 (5 bases). The length of the CDR3 is 15 residues. Trimming took off 0 bases at V and 3 bases at J, with 9 bases between the two ends. Germline V gene lookup returns CDR1 SGHNT and CDR2 YYREEE (reference sequence). The chain's CDR3 is CASSLVGAPNEKLFF. The CDR3 bases are TGTGCCAGCAGCTTGGTTGGGGCTCCTAATGAAAAACTGTTTTTT.

This clonotype came up many times. One junction end disagrees with the germline gene, perhaps due to a read error. This chain connects TRBV5-1 to TRBJ2-1; D is unresolved. The CDR3 length is 17 residues. In germline, CDR1 is SGHRS, CDR2 YFSETQ. The CDR3: CASSLAFGLSWVNEQFF. The CDR3 DNA follows: TGTGCCAGCAGCTTGGCCTTCGGGCTGAGCTGGGTCAATGAGCAGTTCTTC.

This clonotype was detected ten times or more. At one of its ends the junction is not consistent with the germline gene, which may arise from a read error. This sequence joins TRBV20-1 and TRBJ1-5, with 7 bases matching TRBD1. From germline, CDR1 is DFQATT and CDR2 SNEGSKA (reference sequence). The CDR3 length is 16 residues. CDR3 loop: CNARVRGTDSNQPQHF. CDR3 DNA: TGCAATGCTAGAGTCCGGGGGACAGATAGCAATCAGCCCCAGCATTTT.

J is TRBJ1-4 and V is TRBV28, with a weak D call TRBD1 (6 bases). V lost 5 bases to trimming and J lost 7 bases, with 17 bases between them. The germline V gene encodes CDR1 MDHEN and CDR2 SYDVKM. The CDR3 is made up of 15 amino acids. The CDR3: CASSLPGTMPEKLFF. The CDR3 DNA reads as TGTGCCAGCAGTCTCCCCGGGACAATGCCTGAAAAACTGTTTTTT.

Regarding this clonotype: This is likely an artifact of a read error, given a far larger clone one base away. J is TRBJ2-4 and V is TRBV30; D is possibly TRBD1 (5 bases). TRBJ2-1 explains the end of the DNA better; the J call may be wrong. The CDR3 length is 12 residues. Germline V gives CDR1 GTSNPN, CDR2 SVGIG (reference sequence). DNA for the CDR3: TGTGCCTGGATTGATCAGGGCGGCGAGCAGTTCTTC. Translated: CAWIDQGGEQFF.

This clonotype was seen many times. The chain uses TRBV10-1 and TRBJ2-7, with 7 positions matching TRBD2. J lost 5 bases, V lost 3 bases, and 10 bases had no gene match. CDR3 length: 15 residues. The germline V gene encodes CDR1 WNHNN and CDR2 SYGVQD (reference sequence). The DNA of the CDR3 is TGCGCCAGCAGTGACCATCCCGGCGGGAGTGACGAGCAGTACTTC. This translates into CASSDHPGGSDEQYF.

V and J are TRBV6-1 and TRBJ2-5; no clear D gene. The CDR3 totals 13 residues. Trimming stripped 6 bases from V and 4 bases from J, with 12 bases between. CDR1 and CDR2 from the germline V gene are MNHNS and SASEGT. This CDR3 is CASRRTYGETQYF. The CDR3 DNA is TGTGCCAGCAGACGAACCTATGGAGAGACCCAGTACTTC.

This clonotype was counted many times. One end of the junction is discordant with germline, which a read error may explain. The chain recombines TRBV6-9 with TRBJ2-7, with a tentative D call TRBD1 (5 bases). The CDR3 has 13 amino acids. The germline gives CDR1 MNHGY, CDR2 SVAAGI. Here the CDR3 DNA reads TGTGCCAGCAGTTTCCAGGGATGGAACGAGCAGTGCTTC. Translated, it gives CASSFQGWNEQCF.

V usage is TRBV19 and J usage is TRBJ1-2; D unclear. This CDR3 region has 15 residues. CDR1 and CDR2 (germline): LNHDA, SQIVND (reference sequence). With 5 bases removed from V and 5 bases from J, the gap between germline ends came to 18 bases. The CDR3, as DNA: TGTGCCAGTAGTGTCAGCCCGTCCAGGTGGTATGGCTACACCTTC. Amino acid sequence: CASSVSPSRWYGYTF.

This clonotype is labeled medium-sized. This chain joins TRBV30 and TRBJ1-5, with D maybe TRBD1 (6 bases). The CDR3 runs to 16 residues. The germline V gene has CDR1 GTSNPN and CDR2 SVGIG (reference sequence). V gave up 4 bases and J gave up 0 bases, with 16 bases separating them. The CDR3 nucleotides are TGTGCCTGGACAATGTCGGGGGGACATAGCAATCAGCCCCAGCATTTT. Translation: CAWTMSGGHSNQPQHF.

This clonotype rates as medium-sized. This chain connects TRBV11-2 to TRBJ1-2, with D possibly being TRBD1 (5 bases). Trimming took 0 bases from V and 5 from J, leaving 10 bases between them. The CDR3 extends over 14 amino acids. Per the germline V gene, CDR1 is SGHAT and CDR2 is FQNNGV. In DNA form, the CDR3 reads TGTGCCAGCAGCTTAGATCGACAGAGGTATGGCTACACCTTC. It is translated as CASSLDRQRYGYTF.

This clonotype is classed as medium-sized. The chain is built from TRBV7-8 and TRBJ2-1; D might be TRBD1 (5 bases). Germline V gene sequence: CDR1 SGHVS, CDR2 FQNEAQ. The CDR3 runs 12 residues. V lost 6 bases, J lost 5 bases, and 8 bases lay in between. The CDR3 nucleotides are TGTGCCAGCAGAAGACAGAACAATGAGCAGTTCTTC. Protein product: CASRRQNNEQFF.

This clonotype has ten or more counts. The V and J genes are TRBV11-2 and TRBJ1-6, with unresolved D. The CDR3 totals 14 residues. From germline, CDR1 is SGHAT and CDR2 FQNNGV. V gave up 3 bases and J gave up 6 bases, with 9 bases separating them. CDR3 residues: CASSLKGTNSPLHF. The CDR3 coding sequence is TGTGCCAGCAGCTTGAAGGGTACTAATTCACCCCTCCACTTT.

The chain carries TRBV20-1 and TRBJ1-2, with TRBD1 identical over 11 bases. CDR3 length equals 16 residues. Unmatched junction bases numbered 14, after V lost 6 bases and J lost 5 bases. CDR1 and CDR2 (germline): DFQATT, SNEGSKA (reference sequence). The CDR3 DNA sequence: TGCAGTGCCCAGACAAGGACAGGGGGCGGGGGATATGGCTACACCTTC. Protein sequence: CSAQTRTGGGGYGYTF.

Remarks on this clonotype: A read error likely explains this, since a far larger clone differs by one base. This chain links TRBV6-2 or TRBV6-3 with TRBJ2-1, with 7 bases that match TRBD1. The germline CDR1 and CDR2 sequences are MNHEY and SVGEGT. V shed 5 bases and J 5 bases; nucleotides not matched to a gene: 9. The CDR3 has 15 amino acids. CDR3 coding DNA: TGTGCCAGCAGTGACAGGGTTTATAGCGACAATGAGCAGTTCTTC. This encodes CASSDRVYSDNEQFF.

The CDR3 is CATHADTQYF. For the CDR3, the DNA is TGTGCCACCCACGCCGATACGCAGTATTTT. The chain links TRBV19 to TRBJ2-3; the D is unclear. The V gene's germline CDR1 is LNHDA and CDR2 SQIVND (reference sequence). The CDR3 covers 10 residues. V lost 10 bases and J lost 6, with 8 bases in between.

The CDR3: CSAKSRLAGVAYEQYF. The DNA for the CDR3 is TGCAGTGCCAAGTCGAGACTAGCGGGAGTGGCCTACGAGCAGTACTTC. The rearrangement links TRBV20-1 to TRBJ2-7; the match to TRBD2 covers 12 bases. CDR1 DFQATT and CDR2 SNEGSKA come from the germline V gene (reference sequence). The ends lost 6 bases at V and 2 bases at J; junction bases unmatched: 11. CDR3 length: 16 residues.

Concerning this clonotype itself: A much larger clone differs from this one at a single base, so this may be a read error. This sequence joins TRBV5-6 and TRBJ2-1; TRBD2 aligns across 7 bases. Losses at the gene ends were 1 base for V and 2 bases for J; bases not matched to a gene: 6. The germline V gene has CDR1 SGHDT and CDR2 YYEEEE. CDR3 size: 16 residues. In nucleotides, the CDR3 is TGTGCCAGCAGCTTGAAAGGACTAGTGCCCTACAATGAGCAGTTCTTC. Translating gives CASSLKGLVPYNEQFF.

This clonotype was detected once. Given a much more abundant clone one base away, this may be a read error. V gene TRBV5-6 combines with J gene TRBJ2-6; TRBD2 might be the D (6 bases). Germline CDR1 is SGHDT and CDR2 is YYEEEE. The CDR3 runs to 16 residues. CDR3 amino acids: CASSKDGGSGSNVLTF. The CDR3 region has the DNA TGTGCCAGCAGTAAGGACGGGGGATCTGGGTCCAACGTCCTGACTTTC.

The chain combines TRBV7-2 with TRBJ1-1; 9 nucleotides line up with TRBD1. Germline CDR1 and CDR2: SGHTA and FQGNSA. This CDR3 comprises 16 residues. Trimming removed 7 bases from V and 5 bases from J; junction bases left unmatched: 14. CDR3 sequence (DNA): TGTGCCAGCATCTCCTATCTGGGACAGGGAGGGACTGAAGCTTTCTTT. It specifies CASISYLGQGGTEAFF.

The chain has TRBV20-1 and TRBJ1-3, with TRBD1 as a possible D gene (5 bases). V lost 3 bases and J 1 base, leaving 10 bases between the germline ends. Looked up from germline, CDR1 is DFQATT and CDR2 is SNEGSKA (reference sequence). This CDR3 spans 14 amino acids. DNA for the CDR3: TGCAGTGCTAGGTCCGGGGGGTCTGGAAACACCATATATTTT. Protein product: CSARSGGSGNTIYF.

The table lists this clonotype with many counts. The rearrangement joins TRBV19 to TRBJ2-5; no reliable D call. Germline V CDR1 and CDR2: LNHDA, SQIVND (reference sequence). V was clipped by 2 bases and J by 5 bases, with 15 bases between them. The CDR3 is 15 amino acids. In DNA, the CDR3 is TGTGCCAGTAGTATAAGACTTGGGCCTTGGGAGACCCAGTACTTC. Protein: CASSIRLGPWETQYF.

Turning to this clonotype: One base separates it from a far larger clone, so it is likely a read error. V gene TRBV6-4 combines with J gene TRBJ2-3; 12 positions match TRBD2. CDR3 length equals 15 residues. Germline values: CDR1 MRHNA, CDR2 SNTAGT. Here the CDR3 reads CASRSTSGRADTHYF. The CDR3 DNA is TGTGCCAGCAGATCGACTAGCGGGAGAGCAGATACGCATTATTTT.

For this clonotype: This may stem from a read error, because a much larger clone lies one nucleotide away. The V gene is TRBV12-3 or TRBV12-4, the J gene TRBJ2-4; D perhaps matches TRBD2 (6 bases). The CDR3 consists of 15 residues. V was trimmed by 3 bases and J by 2 bases, leaving 11 bases between them. The CDR3 DNA is TGTGCCAGCAGTTTGGGGGGACCGTCCAAAAACATTCAGTACTTC. This gives the protein CASSLGGPSKNIQYF.

This clonotype is medium-sized within its sample. This rearrangement joins TRBV20-1 to TRBJ2-5; D not resolved. The CDR3 is made up of 15 amino acids. The ends were cut back, 0 bases at V and 2 bases at J, with 13 bases in the middle. Germline CDR1 DFQATT, CDR2 SNEGSKA (reference sequence). The CDR3 loop is CSARDIDGWQETQYF. CDR3 coding DNA: TGCAGTGCTAGAGATATAGACGGGTGGCAAGAGACCCAGTACTTC.

This clonotype was seen a few times. The chain links TRBV7-2 to TRBJ2-1; 12 bases fit TRBD1. The CDR3 loop spans 17 amino acids. Germline CDR1 SGHTA, CDR2 FQGNSA. The V segment lost 4 bases and the J segment 8 bases; nucleotides outside the gene matches: 12. CDR3 sequence reads: CASSYRSGTGGSDEQFF. The CDR3 coding sequence is TGTGCCAGCAGCTACCGTTCCGGGACAGGGGGCAGCGATGAGCAGTTCTTC. Complete variable domain (other parts from reference TRBV7-2 and TRBJ2-1): GAGVSQSPSNKVTEKGKDVELRCDPISGHTALYWYRQSLGQGLEFLIYFQGNSAPDKSGLPSDRFSAERTGGSVSTLTIQRTQQEDSAVYLCASSYRSGTGGSDEQFFGPGTRLTVL.